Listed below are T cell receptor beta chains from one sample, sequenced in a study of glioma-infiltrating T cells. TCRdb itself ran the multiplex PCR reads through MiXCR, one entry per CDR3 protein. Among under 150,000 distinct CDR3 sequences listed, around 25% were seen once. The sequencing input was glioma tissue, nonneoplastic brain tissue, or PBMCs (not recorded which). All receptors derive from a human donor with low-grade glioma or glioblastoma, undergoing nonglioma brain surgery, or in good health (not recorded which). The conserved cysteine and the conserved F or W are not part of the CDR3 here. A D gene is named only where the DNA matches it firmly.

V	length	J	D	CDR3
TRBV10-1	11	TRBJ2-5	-	ASSDPGLETQY
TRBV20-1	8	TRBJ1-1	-	SARTYIAF
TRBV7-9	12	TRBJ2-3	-	ASSPPGLGETQC
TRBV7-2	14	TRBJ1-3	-	ASTSGRRSSGNTIY
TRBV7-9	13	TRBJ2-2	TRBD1	ASTLDRAVNGELF
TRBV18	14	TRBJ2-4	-	ASSPPPGLAKNIQY
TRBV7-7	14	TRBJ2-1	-	ASSPTEVTRRNEQF
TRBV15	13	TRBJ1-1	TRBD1	ATSRAWTGNTEAF
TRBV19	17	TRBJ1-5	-	ASSIWGPRPGYSNQPQH
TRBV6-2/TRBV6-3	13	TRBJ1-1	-	ASSYPAEGDTEAF
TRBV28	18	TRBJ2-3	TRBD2	ASSLGVLWAGGPAGDTQY
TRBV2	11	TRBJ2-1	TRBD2	ASMTSEGNEQF
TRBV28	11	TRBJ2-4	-	ASNPLAKNIQY
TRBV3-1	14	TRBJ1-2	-	ASSQGNPRINYGYT
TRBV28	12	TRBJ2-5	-	ASSPTSGQETQY
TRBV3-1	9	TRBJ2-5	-	ASSQDRIQY
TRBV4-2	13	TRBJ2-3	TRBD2	ASSLVGTSGGGEY
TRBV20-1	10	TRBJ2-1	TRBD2	TGGLASGEQF
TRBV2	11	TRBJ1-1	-	ASMAVMNTEAF
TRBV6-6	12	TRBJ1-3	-	ASSQGHSGNTIY
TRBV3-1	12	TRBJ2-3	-	ASSQDPGTDTQY
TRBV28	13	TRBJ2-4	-	ASSRDSASKNIQY
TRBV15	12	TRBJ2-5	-	ATSRVPGPETQY
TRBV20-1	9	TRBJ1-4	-	SARTDEKLF
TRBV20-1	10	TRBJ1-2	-	SASDPGYGYT
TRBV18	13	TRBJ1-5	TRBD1	ASSRGDRVGQPQH
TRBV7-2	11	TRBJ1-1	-	ASSFTEGTEAF